The next 7 T cell receptor beta chains were all read from a single sample in a study of blood T cells in healthy people across ages. For the second PCR, which ran for 7 to 11 cycles, a sample-barcoded 5' primer and a J-beta primer mix were used. TCRdb reanalysed the 5' RACE reads using MiXCR and keeps one entry per CDR3 protein. The data contain just under 900,000 distinct CDR3 sequences, more than 25% of them singletons. The sequenced sample consisted of blood. These receptor sequences come from a woman of 80 years or more in good health.

This clonotype was found many times. The chain is built from TRBV6-5 and TRBJ2-7, with a tentative D call TRBD1 (6 bases). The germline V gene encodes CDR1 MNHEY and CDR2 SVGAGI. Trimming stripped 4 bases from V and 0 bases from J, with 10 bases between. The CDR3 has 14 amino acids. In DNA, the CDR3 is TGTGCCAGCAGTTTTGACAGGATCTCCTACGAGCAGTACTTC. Translated, it gives CASSFDRISYEQYF.

As regards this clonotype: A much more abundant neighbour one base away suggests this may be a read error. The chain recombines TRBV7-2 with TRBJ2-5; 9 bases match TRBD2. J lost 4 bases, V lost 5 bases, and 11 bases had no gene match. The V gene's germline CDR1 is SGHTA and CDR2 FQGNSA. The CDR3 is 16 residues long. CDR3 bases: TGTGCCAGCAGCCCCCCCGGCGGGGGGGTTGGAGAGACCCAGTACTTC. It translates to CASSPPGGGVGETQYF.

This rearrangement joins TRBV11-2 to TRBJ2-7; D not certain. The germline CDR1 and CDR2 sequences are SGHAT and FQNNGV. The V end was cut by 1 base, the J end by 7 bases, with 14 bases between. The CDR3 runs 14 residues. Written as DNA, the CDR3 is TGTGCCAGCAGCTTAGCAGCGTCAAACAATGAGCAGTACTTC. Its translation: CASSLAASNNEQYF.

This clonotype was counted between two and nine times. The CDR3, as DNA: TGTGCCAGCAGCTTTGACAGGGGCGAGTATGGCTACACCTTC. The encoded protein is CASSFDRGEYGYTF. J is TRBJ1-2 and V is TRBV7-2; 8 nucleotides align to TRBD1. Germline V lookup: CDR1 SGHTA, CDR2 FQGNSA. V was clipped by 3 bases and J by 5 bases; unmatched bases: 5. The CDR3 runs to 14 residues.

In this sample, this clonotype turned up many times. V and J are TRBV12-3 or TRBV12-4 and TRBJ2-5; 9 positions agree with TRBD1. This CDR3 contains 14 residues. With 6 bases clipped from V and 4 bases from J, the junction kept 6 bases outside the gene matches. The CDR3 coding sequence is TGTGCCAGCAGACCAGGGACAGGGCTAGAGACCCAGTACTTC. This gives the protein CASRPGTGLETQYF.

At least ten counts were recorded for this clonotype. The chain combines TRBV12-3 or TRBV12-4 with TRBJ1-4; no clear D. Trimming left V 6 bases short and J 8 bases short, with 16 bases between. The CDR3 is made up of 14 amino acids. The CDR3 DNA follows: TGTGCCAGCAGAGAGTTCCAGATGGACGAAAAACTGTTTTTT. Translated, it gives CASREFQMDEKLFF.

Details on this clonotype: One end of the junction fails to match germline, which may point to a read error. The J gene is TRBJ2-6, the V gene TRBV7-2; TRBD1 matches at 8 bases. CDR1 is SGHTA and CDR2 is FQGNSA in the germline V gene. The CDR3 is made up of 18 amino acids. CDR3 loop: CAGSLPGDRGAGANVRTF. Written as DNA, the CDR3 is TGTGCCGGCAGCCTCCCCGGCGACAGGGGAGCTGGGGCCAACGTCCGGACTTTC.